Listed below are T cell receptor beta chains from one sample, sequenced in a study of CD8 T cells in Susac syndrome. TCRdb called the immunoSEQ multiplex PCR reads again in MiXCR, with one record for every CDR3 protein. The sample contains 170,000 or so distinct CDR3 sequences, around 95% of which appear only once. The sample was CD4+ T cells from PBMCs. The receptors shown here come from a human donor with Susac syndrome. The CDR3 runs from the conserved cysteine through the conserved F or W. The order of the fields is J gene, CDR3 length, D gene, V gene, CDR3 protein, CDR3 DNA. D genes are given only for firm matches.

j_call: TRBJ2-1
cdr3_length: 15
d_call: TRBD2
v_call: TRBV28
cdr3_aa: CASSFVAGGLDEQFF
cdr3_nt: TGTGCCAGCAGTTTTGTAGCGGGAGGACTGGATGAGCAGTTCTTC

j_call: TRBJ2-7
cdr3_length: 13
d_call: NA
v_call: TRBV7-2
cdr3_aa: CASSRQKGYEQYF
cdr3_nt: TGTGCCAGCAGCCGTCAAAAGGGGTACGAGCAGTACTTC

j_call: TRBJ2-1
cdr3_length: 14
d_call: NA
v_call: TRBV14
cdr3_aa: CASSQAGSYNEQFF
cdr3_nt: TGTGCCAGCAGCCAAGCCGGGAGCTACAATGAGCAGTTCTTC

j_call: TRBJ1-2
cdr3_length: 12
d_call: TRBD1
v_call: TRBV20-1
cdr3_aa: CSATGTGVSYTF
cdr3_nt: TGCAGTGCTACCGGGACAGGGGTGAGCTACACCTTC

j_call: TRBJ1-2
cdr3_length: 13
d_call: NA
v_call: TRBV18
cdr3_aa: CASSSGTVYGYTF
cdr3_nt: TGTGCCAGCTCATCCGGGACGGTCTATGGCTACACCTTC

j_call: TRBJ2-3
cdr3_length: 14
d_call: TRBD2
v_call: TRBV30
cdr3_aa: CAWSQGGSGHTQYF
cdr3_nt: TGTGCCTGGAGTCAGGGCGGGAGCGGACATACGCAGTATTTT

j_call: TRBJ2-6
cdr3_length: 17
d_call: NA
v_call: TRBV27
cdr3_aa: CASSRWGLDSGANVLTF
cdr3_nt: TGTGCCAGCAGTAGGTGGGGACTCGACTCTGGGGCCAACGTCCTGACTTTC

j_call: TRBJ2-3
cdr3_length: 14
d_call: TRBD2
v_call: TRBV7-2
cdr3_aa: CASSSSGGAGTQYF
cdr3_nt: TGTGCCAGCAGCTCCAGCGGGGGGGCCGGTACGCAGTATTTT

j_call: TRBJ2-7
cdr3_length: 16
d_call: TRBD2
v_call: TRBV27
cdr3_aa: CASSLFPLAGNYEQYF
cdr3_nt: TGTGCCAGCAGTTTATTTCCCCTAGCGGGGAACTACGAGCAGTACTTC

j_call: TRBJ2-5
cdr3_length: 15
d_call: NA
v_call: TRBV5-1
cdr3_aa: CASNRYGVDQETQYF
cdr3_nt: TGCGCCAGCAACCGCTACGGGGTTGATCAAGAGACCCAGTACTTC